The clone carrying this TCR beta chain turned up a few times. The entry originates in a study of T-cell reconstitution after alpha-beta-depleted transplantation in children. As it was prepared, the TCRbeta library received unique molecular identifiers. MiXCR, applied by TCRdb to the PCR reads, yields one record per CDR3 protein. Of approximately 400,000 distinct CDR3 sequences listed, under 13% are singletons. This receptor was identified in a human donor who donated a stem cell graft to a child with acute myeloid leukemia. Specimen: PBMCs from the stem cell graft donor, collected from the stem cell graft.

DNA of the CDR3: TGTGCCAGCAGCTCTCGGACAGGGGGCGCGTACGAGCAGTACTTC. It is translated as CASSSRTGGAYEQYF. The genes are TRBV11-2 and TRBJ2-7; 11 nucleotides line up with TRBD1. Germline V lookup: CDR1 SGHAT, CDR2 FQNNGV. V shed 4 bases and J 4 bases; nucleotides not matched to a gene: 6. CDR3 length equals 15 residues.